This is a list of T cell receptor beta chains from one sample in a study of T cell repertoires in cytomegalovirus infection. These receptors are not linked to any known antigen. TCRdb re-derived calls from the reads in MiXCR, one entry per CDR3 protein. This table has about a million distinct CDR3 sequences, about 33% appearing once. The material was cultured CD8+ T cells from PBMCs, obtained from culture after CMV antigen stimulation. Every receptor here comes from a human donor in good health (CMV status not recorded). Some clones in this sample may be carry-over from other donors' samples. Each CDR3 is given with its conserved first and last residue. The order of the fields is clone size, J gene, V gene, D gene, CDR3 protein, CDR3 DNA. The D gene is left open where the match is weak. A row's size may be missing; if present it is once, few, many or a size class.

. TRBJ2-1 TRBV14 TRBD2 CASSQTGLVPYNEQFF TGTGCCAGTAGCCAAACGGGACTAGTACCCTACAATGAGCAGTTCTTC
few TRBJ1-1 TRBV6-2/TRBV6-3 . CASSHPRVGNTEAFF TGTGCCAGCAGCCACCCGCGAGTGGGGAACACTGAAGCTTTCTTT
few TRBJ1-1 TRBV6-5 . CASSYSTGPYMNTEAFF TGTGCCAGCAGTTACTCGACAGGCCCGTACATGAACACTGAAGCTTTCTTT
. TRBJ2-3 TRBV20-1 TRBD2 CSARLPGRRLAGGPDTQYF TGCAGTGCTAGATTACCCGGAAGGAGACTAGCGGGGGGGCCGGATACGCAGTATTTT
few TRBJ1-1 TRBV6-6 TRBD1 CATGTGYGTEAFF TGTGCCACCGGGACAGGGTACGGGACTGAAGCTTTCTTT
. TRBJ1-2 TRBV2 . CASSERGDYGYTF TGTGCCAGCAGTGAGCGGGGGGACTATGGCTACACCTTC
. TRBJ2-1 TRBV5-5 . CASSLAGGLFYNEQFF TGTGCCAGCAGCTTGGCGGGGGGCCTTTTTTACAATGAGCAGTTCTTC
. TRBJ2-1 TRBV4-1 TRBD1 CASSQSGTGHNEQFF TGCGCCAGCAGCCAATCCGGGACAGGGCACAATGAGCAGTTCTTC
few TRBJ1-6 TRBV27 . CASRYRVGHNSPLHF TGTGCCAGCAGGTACAGGGTAGGACATAATTCACCCCTCCACTTT
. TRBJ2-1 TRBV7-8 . CASSLTSLWINEQFF TGTGCCAGCAGCTTAACTAGTTTATGGATCAATGAGCAGTTCTTC
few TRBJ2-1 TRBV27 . CASSPGQLGLPSYNEQFF TGTGCCAGCAGTCCCGGACAGTTGGGACTACCCTCCTACAATGAGCAGTTCTTC
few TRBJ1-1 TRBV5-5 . CASSLAPSEAFF TGTGCCAGCAGCTTGGCCCCCTCGGAAGCTTTCTTT
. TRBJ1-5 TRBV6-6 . CASSETEYLRDSNQPQHF TGTGCCAGCAGTGAGACCGAATACCTCAGGGATAGCAATCAGCCCCAGCATTTT
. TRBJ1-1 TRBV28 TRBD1 CASSWTGETEAFF TGTGCCAGCAGCTGGACAGGGGAAACTGAAGCTTTCTTT
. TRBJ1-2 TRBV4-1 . CASSQSSVMTVNFNYGYTF TGCGCCAGCAGCCAATCTTCCGTGATGACAGTTAACTTCAACTATGGCTACACCTTC
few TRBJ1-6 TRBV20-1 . CSASRHGQINSPLHF TGCAGTGCTAGTAGGCACGGACAAATTAATTCACCCCTCCACTTT
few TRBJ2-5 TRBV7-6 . CASSFYGQLQEAQYF TGTGCCAGCAGCTTTTATGGACAATTACAAGAGGCCCAGTACTTC
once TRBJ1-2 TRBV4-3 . CASSQAQGSDGYTF TGCGCCAGCAGCCAAGCCCAGGGATCGGATGGCTACACCTTC
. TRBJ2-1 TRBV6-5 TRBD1 CASTSGGPKFF TGTGCCAGCACCTCAGGGGGCCCCAAGTTCTTC
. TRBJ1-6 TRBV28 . CASSLAQDSNSPLHF TGTGCCAGCAGTTTGGCACAGGACAGCAATTCACCCCTCCACTTT
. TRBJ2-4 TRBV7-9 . CASSARGGSKNIQYF TGTGCCAGCAGCGCCCGAGGGGGGAGCAAAAACATTCAGTACTTC
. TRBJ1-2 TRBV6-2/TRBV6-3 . CASTVTWDYGYTF TGTGCCAGCACCGTCACCTGGGACTATGGCTACACCTTC
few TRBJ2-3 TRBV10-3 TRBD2 CAIASGASRDTQYF TGTGCCATCGCTAGCGGGGCCTCCCGGGATACGCAGTATTTT
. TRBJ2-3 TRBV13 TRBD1 CASSLGPPGGDTQYF TGTGCCAGCAGCTTAGGACCTCCAGGGGGAGATACGCAGTATTTT
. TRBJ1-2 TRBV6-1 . CASSEVGNYYGYTF TGTGCCAGCAGTGAAGTTGGGAATTACTATGGCTACACCTTC
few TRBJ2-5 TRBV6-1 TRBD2 CASSPLAGWRETQYF TGTGCCAGCAGTCCCTTAGCGGGGTGGCGAGAGACCCAGTACTTC